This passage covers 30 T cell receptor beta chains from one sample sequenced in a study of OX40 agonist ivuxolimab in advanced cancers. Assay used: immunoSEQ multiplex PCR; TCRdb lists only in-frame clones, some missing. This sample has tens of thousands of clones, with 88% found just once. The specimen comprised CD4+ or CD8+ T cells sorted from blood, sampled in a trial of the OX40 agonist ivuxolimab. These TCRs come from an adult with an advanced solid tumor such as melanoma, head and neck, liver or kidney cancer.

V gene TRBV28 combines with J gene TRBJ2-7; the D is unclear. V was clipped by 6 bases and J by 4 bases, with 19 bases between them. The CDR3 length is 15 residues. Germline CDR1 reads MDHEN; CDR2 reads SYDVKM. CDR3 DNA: TGTGCCAGCAGCCCTCCGGCTTTTCTTACTTACGAGCAGTACTTC. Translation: CASSPPAFLTYEQYF.

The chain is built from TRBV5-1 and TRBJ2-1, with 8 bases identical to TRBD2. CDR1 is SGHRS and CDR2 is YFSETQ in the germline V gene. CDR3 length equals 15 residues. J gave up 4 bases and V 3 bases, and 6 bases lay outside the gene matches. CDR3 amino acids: CASSSPGLGYNEQFF. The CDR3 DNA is TGCGCCAGCAGCTCCCCGGGACTAGGATACAATGAGCAGTTCTTC.

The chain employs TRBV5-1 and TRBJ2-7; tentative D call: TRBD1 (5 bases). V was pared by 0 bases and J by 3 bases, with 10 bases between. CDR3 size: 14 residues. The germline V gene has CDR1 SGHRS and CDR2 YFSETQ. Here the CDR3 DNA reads TGCGCCAGCAGCTTGGTAAAGCAGGGCTACGAGCAGTACTTC. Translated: CASSLVKQGYEQYF.

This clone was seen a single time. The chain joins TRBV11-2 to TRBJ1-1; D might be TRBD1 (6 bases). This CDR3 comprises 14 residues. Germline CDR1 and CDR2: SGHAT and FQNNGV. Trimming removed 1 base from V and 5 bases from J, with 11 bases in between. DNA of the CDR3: TGTGCCAGCAGCTTAGTGCAGGGGAGGACTGAAGCTTTCTTT. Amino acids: CASSLVQGRTEAFF. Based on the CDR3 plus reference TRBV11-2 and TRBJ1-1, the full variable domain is EAGVAQSPRYKIIEKRQSVAFWCNPISGHATLYWYQQILGQGPKLLIQFQNNGVVDDSQLPKDRFSAERLKGVDSTLKIQPAKLEDSAVYLCASSLVQGRTEAFFGQGTRLTVV.

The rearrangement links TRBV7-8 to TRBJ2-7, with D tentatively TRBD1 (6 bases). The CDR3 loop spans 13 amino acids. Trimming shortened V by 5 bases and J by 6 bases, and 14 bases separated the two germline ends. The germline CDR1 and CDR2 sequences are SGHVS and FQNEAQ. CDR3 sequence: CASSQTGPAEQYF. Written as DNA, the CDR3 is TGTGCCAGCAGCCAAACAGGGCCTGCCGAGCAGTACTTC.

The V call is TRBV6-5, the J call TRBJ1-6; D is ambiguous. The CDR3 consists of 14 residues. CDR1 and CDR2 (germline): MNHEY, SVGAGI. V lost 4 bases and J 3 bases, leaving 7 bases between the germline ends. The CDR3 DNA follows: TGTGCCAGCAGTTTGACGGACTATAATTCACCCCTCCACTTT. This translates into CASSLTDYNSPLHF.

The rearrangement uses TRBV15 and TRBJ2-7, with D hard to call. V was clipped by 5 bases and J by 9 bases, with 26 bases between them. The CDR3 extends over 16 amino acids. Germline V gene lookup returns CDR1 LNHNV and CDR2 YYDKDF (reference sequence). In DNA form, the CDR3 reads TGTGCCACCAGCGGAACAAGAGAAGGGATTAGTTTAGGGCAGTACTTC. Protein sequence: CATSGTREGISLGQYF.

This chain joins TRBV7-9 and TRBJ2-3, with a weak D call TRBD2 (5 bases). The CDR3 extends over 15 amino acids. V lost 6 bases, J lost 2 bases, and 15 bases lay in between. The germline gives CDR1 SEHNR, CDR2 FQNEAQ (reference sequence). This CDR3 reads CASSPRLAPTDTQYF. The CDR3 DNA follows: TGTGCCAGCAGTCCCCGTCTAGCCCCCACAGATACGCAGTATTTT. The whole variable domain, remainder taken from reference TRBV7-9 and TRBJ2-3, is DTGVSQNPRHKITKRGQNVTFRCDPISEHNRLYWYRQTLGQGPEFLTYFQNEAQLEKSRLLSDRFSAERPKGSFSTLEIQRTEQGDSAMYLCASSPRLAPTDTQYFGPGTRLTVL.

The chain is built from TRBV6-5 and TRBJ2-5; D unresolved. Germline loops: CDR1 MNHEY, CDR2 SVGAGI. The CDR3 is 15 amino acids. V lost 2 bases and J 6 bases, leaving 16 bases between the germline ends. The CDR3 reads CASSYRSVTSQTQYF. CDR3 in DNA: TGTGCCAGCAGTTACCGCTCCGTTACATCGCAGACCCAGTACTTC.

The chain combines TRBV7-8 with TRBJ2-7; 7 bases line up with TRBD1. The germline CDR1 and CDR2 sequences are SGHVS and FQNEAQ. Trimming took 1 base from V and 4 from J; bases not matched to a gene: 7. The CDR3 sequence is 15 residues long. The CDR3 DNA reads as TGTGCCAGCAGCTTAGTTGAGGGGGCGAATTACGAGCAGTACTTC. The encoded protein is CASSLVEGANYEQYF.

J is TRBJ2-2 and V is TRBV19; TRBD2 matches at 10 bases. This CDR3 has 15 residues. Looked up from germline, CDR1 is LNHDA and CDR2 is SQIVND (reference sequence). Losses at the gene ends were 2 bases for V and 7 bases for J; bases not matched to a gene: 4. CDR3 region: CASSILAGDNGELFF. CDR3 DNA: TGTGCCAGTAGTATACTAGCGGGAGATAACGGGGAGCTGTTTTTT.

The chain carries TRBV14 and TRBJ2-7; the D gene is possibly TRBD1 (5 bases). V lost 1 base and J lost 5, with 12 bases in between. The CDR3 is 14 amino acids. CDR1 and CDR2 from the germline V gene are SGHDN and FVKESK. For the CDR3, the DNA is TGTGCCAGCAGCCAAGTTACAGGTCTAAACGAGCAGTACTTC. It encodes CASSQVTGLNEQYF.

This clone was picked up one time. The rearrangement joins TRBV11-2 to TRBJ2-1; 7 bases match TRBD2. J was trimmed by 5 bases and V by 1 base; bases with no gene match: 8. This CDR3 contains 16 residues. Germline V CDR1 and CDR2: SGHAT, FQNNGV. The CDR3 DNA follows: TGTGCCAGCAGCTTAGGGATAGCGGGTACACACAATGAGCAGTTCTTC. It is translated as CASSLGIAGTHNEQFF.

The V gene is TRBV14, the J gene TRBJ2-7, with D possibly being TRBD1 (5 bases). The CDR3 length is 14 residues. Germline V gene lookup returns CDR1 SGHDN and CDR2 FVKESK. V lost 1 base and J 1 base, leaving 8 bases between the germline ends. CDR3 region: CASSQGTLSYEQYF. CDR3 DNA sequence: TGTGCCAGCAGCCAAGGGACACTTTCCTACGAGCAGTACTTC.

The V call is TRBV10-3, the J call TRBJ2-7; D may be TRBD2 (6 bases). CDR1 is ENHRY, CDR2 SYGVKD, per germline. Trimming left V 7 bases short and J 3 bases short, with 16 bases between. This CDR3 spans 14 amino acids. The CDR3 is CAITDSGSGYEQYF. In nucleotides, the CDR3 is TGTGCCATCACCGATAGCGGTTCGGGCTACGAGCAGTACTTC.

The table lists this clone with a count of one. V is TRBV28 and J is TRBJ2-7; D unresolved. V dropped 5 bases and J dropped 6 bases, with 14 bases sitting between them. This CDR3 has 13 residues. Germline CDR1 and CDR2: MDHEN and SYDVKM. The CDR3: CASSPLLGIEQYF. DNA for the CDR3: TGTGCCAGCAGTCCGCTATTGGGAATCGAGCAGTACTTC.

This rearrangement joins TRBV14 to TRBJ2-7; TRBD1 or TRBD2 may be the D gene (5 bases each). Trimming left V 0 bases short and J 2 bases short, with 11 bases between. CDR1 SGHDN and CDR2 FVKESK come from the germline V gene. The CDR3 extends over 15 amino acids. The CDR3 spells CASSQESGTAYEQYF. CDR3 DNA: TGTGCCAGCAGCCAAGAGTCAGGGACCGCCTACGAGCAGTACTTC.

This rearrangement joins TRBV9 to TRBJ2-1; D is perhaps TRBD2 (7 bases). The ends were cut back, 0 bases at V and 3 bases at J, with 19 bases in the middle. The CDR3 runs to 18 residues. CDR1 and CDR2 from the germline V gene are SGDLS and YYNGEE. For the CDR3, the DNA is TGTGCCAGCAGCGTAGACGGGGGGCCCCTAAGTTTCTACAATGAGCAGTTCTTC. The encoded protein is CASSVDGGPLSFYNEQFF.

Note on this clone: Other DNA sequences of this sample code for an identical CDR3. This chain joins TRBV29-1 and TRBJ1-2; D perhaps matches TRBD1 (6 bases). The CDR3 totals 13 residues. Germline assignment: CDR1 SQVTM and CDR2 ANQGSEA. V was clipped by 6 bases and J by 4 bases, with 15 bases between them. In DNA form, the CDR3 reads TGCAGCGTGCCGGACAGCACCCTCTATGGCTACACCTTC. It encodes CSVPDSTLYGYTF.

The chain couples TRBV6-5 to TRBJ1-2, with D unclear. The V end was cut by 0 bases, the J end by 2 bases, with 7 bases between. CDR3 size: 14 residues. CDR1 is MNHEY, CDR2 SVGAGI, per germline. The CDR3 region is CASSYSAGNYGYTF. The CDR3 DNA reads TGTGCCAGCAGTTACTCGGCCGGGAACTATGGCTACACCTTC.

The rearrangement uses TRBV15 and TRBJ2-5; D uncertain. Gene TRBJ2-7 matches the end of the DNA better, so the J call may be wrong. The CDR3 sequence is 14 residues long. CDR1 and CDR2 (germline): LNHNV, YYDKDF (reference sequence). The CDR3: CATSRDVDPYEQYF. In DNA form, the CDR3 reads TGTGCCACCAGCAGAGATGTGGACCCCTACGAGCAGTACTTC.

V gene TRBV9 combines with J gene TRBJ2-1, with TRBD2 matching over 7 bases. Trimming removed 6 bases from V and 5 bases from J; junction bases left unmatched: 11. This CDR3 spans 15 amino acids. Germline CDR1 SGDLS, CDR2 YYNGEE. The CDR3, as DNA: TGTGCCAGCACCCCTAGCGGTTACCCCGACAATGAGCAGTTCTTC. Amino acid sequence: CASTPSGYPDNEQFF.

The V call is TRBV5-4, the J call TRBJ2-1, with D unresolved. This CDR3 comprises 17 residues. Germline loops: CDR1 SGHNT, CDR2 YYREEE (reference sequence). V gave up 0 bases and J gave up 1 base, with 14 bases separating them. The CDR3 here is CASSLGFSVGSYNEQFF. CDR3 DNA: TGTGCCAGCAGCTTGGGGTTCAGCGTGGGATCCTACAATGAGCAGTTCTTC.

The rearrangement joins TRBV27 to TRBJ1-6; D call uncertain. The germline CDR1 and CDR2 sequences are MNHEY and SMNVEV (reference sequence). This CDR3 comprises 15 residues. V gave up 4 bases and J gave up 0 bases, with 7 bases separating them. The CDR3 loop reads CASSSGNSYNSPLHF. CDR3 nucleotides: TGTGCCAGCAGTTCGGGGAACTCCTATAATTCACCCCTCCACTTT.

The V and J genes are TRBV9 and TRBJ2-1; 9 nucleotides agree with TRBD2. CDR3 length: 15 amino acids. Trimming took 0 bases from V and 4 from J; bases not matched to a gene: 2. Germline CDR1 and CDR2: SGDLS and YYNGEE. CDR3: CASSVASGIYNEQFF. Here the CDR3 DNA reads TGTGCCAGCAGCGTAGCTAGCGGGATATACAATGAGCAGTTCTTC.

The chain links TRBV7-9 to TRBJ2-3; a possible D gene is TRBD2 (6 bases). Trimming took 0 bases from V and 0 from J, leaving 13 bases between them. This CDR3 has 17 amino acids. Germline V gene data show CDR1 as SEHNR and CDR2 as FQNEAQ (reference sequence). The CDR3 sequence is CASSLAYSSDSTDTQYF. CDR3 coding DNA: TGTGCCAGCAGCTTAGCCTATTCTAGCGATAGCACAGATACGCAGTATTTT. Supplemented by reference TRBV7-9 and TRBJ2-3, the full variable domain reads DTGVSQNPRHKITKRGQNVTFRCDPISEHNRLYWYRQTLGQGPEFLTYFQNEAQLEKSRLLSDRFSAERPKGSFSTLEIQRTEQGDSAMYLCASSLAYSSDSTDTQYFGPGTRLTVL.

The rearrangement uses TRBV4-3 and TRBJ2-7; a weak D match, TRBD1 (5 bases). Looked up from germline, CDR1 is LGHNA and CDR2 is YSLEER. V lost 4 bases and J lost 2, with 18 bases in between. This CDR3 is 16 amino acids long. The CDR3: CASSPMKGINTYEQYF. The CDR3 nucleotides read TGCGCCAGCAGCCCCATGAAGGGGATAAACACCTACGAGCAGTACTTC.

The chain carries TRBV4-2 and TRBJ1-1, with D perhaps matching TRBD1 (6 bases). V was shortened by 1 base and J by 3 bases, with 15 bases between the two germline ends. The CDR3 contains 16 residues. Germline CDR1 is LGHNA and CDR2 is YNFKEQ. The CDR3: CASSQALQGMYTEAFF. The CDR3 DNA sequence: TGTGCCAGCAGCCAAGCTTTACAGGGCATGTACACTGAAGCTTTCTTT.

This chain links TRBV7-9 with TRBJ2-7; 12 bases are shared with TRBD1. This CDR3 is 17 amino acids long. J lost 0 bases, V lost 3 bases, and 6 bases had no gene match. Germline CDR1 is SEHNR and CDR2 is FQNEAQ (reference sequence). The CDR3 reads CASSFGTGGLLSYEQYF. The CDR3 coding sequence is TGTGCCAGCAGCTTCGGGACAGGGGGCCTCCTCTCCTACGAGCAGTACTTC.

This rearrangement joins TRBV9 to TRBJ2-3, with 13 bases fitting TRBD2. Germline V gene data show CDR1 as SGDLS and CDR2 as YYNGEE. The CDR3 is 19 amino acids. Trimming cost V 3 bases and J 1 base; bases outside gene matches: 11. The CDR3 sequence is CASSGPGTSGIGGTDTQYF. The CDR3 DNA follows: TGTGCCAGCAGCGGCCCGGGGACTAGCGGGATCGGCGGCACAGATACGCAGTATTTT. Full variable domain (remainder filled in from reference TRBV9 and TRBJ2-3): DSGVTQTPKHLITATGQRVTLRCSPRSGDLSVYWYQQSLDQGLQFLIQYYNGEERAKGNILERFSAQQFPDLHSELNLSSLELGDSALYFCASSGPGTSGIGGTDTQYFGPGTRLTVL.